This T cell receptor (beta chain) was recorded in a study of human T cells and chemical hapten exposure. The CDR3 contains 15 residues. Germline lookup yields CDR1 SGHRS and CDR2 YFSETQ. Trimming removed 4 bases at V and 2 bases at J, with 13 bases between. During construction of the library, unique molecular identifiers were attached to individual cDNA molecules for quantitative, reproducible TCR counting. Under the authors' procedure: TCR counts had a median of 95,638 per sample and spanned roughly 20,000 to 690,600. TCRdb ran MiXCR on the RACE reads and lists one entry per CDR3 protein. TCRdb, rather than the study authors, made the V and J calls. The sample yields under 65,000 distinct CDR3 sequences, around 9.4% seen once. There are many counts of this clonotype. The time point here: pre-sensitization, week 0. Treatment here: therapeutic diphenylcyclopropenone sensitization with weekly scalp DPC. Blood was drawn before each patch test was applied. Alopecia patients, 18 to 70 years old and DPC-suitable, served as donors.

The chain recombines TRBV5-1 with TRBJ1-5; D uncertain. Specimen: whole blood, collected in connection with sensitization to the hapten diphenylcyclopropenone (DPC). This TCR came from a middle-aged woman with alopecia areata. Some clones in this sample may be carry-over from other donors' samples. This CDR3 is CASSPLGWGNQPQHF. The DNA of the CDR3 is TGCGCCAGCAGCCCCCTTGGGTGGGGCAATCAGCCCCAGCATTTT.